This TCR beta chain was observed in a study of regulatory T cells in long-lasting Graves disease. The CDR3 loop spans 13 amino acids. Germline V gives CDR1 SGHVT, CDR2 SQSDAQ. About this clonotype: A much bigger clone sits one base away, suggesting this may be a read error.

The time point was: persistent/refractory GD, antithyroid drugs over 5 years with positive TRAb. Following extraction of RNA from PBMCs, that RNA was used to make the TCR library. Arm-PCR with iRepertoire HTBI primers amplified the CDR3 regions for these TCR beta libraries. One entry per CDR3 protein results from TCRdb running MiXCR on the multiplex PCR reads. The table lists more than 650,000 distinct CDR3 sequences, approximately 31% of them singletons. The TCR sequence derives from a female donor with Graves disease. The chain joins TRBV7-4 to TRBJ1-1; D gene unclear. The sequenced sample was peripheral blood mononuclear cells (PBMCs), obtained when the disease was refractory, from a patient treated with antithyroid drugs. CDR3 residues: CAGSFVPNTEAFF. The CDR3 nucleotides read TGTGCCGGCAGTTTCGTCCCGAACACTGAAGCTTTCTTT.